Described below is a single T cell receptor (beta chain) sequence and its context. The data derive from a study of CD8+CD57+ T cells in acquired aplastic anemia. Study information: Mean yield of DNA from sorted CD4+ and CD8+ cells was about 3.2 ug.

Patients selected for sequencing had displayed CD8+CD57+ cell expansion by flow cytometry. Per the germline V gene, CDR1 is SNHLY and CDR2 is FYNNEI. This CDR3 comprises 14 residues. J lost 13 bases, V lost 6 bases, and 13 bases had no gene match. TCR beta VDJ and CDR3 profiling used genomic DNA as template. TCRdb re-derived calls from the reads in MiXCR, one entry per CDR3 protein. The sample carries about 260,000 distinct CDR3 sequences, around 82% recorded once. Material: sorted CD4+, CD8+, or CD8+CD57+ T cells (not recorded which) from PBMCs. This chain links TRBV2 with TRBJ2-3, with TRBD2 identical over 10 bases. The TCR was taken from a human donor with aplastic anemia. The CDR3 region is CASSVAGGPNTEYF. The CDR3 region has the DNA TGTGCCAGCAGCGTAGCGGGAGGTCCGAACACGGAGTATTTT. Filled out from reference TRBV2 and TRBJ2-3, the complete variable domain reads EPEVTQTPSHQVTQMGQEVILRCVPISNHLYFYWYRQILGQKVEFLVSFYNNEISEKSEIFDDQFSVERPDGSNFTLKIRSTKLEDSAMYFCASSVAGGPNTEYFGPGTRLTVL.